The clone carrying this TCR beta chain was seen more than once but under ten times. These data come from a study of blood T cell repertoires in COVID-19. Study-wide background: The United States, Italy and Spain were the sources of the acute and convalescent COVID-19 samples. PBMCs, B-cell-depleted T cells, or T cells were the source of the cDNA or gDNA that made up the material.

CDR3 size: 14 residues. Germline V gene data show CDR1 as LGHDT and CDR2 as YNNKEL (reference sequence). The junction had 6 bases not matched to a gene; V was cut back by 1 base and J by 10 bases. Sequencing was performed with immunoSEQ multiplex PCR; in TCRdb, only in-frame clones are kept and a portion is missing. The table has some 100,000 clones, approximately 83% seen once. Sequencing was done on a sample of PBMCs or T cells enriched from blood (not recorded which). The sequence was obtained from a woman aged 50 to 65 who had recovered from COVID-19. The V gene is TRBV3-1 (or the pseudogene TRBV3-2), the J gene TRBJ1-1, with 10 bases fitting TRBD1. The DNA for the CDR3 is TGTGCCAGCAGCCAAGCCGACAGGGGGCTGGCAGCTTTCTTT. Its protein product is CASSQADRGLAAFF.